The sequence of this T cell receptor (beta chain) was determined in a study of cytotoxic CD8 clonotypes in ibrutinib-treated CLL. Across the study: Researchers reported under twelve relapsed/refractory and about 14 treatment-naive patients, 17 of them IGHV unmutated. Samples showed on average about 280,000 productive templates and approximately 94,000 productive rearrangements.

Study results and caveats: Treatment left the uncommon public clonotypes either contracted or stable in frequency.

In the case of this clone: Its antigen remains unidentified.

V was shortened by 3 bases and J by 5 bases, with 14 bases between the two germline ends. The CDR3 totals 14 residues. Germline values: CDR1 MNHNS, CDR2 SASEGT. The data were produced by immunoSEQ multiplex PCR, yet TCRdb's version contains in-frame clones alone and is incomplete. The repertoire consists of around 160,000 clones, with over 65% occurring once and the leading ten covering around 2%. The genes are TRBV6-1 and TRBJ2-7, with D possibly TRBD2 on 7 matching bases. This clonotype was sampled from a human donor with chronic lymphocytic leukemia. The sequencing here drew on PBMCs, taken after 12 months of ibrutinib treatment. CDR3 DNA: TGTGCCAGCAGTGACCCTTCGGGGGGCCACGAGCAGTACTTC. Residues: CASSDPSGGHEQYF.